This T cell receptor beta chain was observed in a study of T cells after posttransplantation cyclophosphamide. Germline CDR1 and CDR2: MNHEY and SVGAGI. The CDR3 spans 15 residues. V trimming: 5 bases; J trimming: 0 bases; junction bases outside the gene matches: 2. Control samples came 1 year after myeloablative marrow transplants with methotrexate plus calcineurin inhibitor. Measured with immunoSEQ multiplex PCR; TCRdb has only the in-frame clones, and not every one. The sample lists 15,000 to 20,000 clones, about nine tenths occurring once. Only one count was recorded for this clone. The sequences come from PBMCs, collected after an allogeneic stem cell transplant with a calcineurin inhibitor and methotrexate. The clonotype was recovered from a male patient aged 45-59 years who received an allogeneic stem cell transplant from an unrelated donor, was CMV-positive, and had chronic GVHD only. Some T cells could come from the graft donor. V gene TRBV6-5 combines with J gene TRBJ1-4, with 8 bases aligning to TRBD1. DNA of the CDR3: TGTGCCAGCAGTCCAGGGGGCCCAACTAATGAAAAACTGTTTTTT. It encodes CASSPGGPTNEKLFF.